This T cell receptor beta chain was obtained from a study of blood T cell repertoires in COVID-19. About the study: The analysed material was cDNA or gDNA that came from T cells, B-cell-depleted T cells, or PBMCs.

Germline CDR1 is SGHNT and CDR2 is YENEEA. Trimming stripped 5 bases from V and 5 bases from J, with 12 bases between. The length of the CDR3 is 13 residues. Per the original methods: Amplification of reference gene primers provided the estimated nucleated cell counts. The protocol was immunoSEQ multiplex PCR, while the TCRdb copy is restricted to in-frame clones and leaves out a portion. The DNA was the basis for D and trimming; V, J and clone size are from that table. The profile shows approximately 280,000 clones, approximately 86% of them singletons. Sequences were obtained from peripheral blood. This receptor was identified in a young woman who had recovered from COVID-19. The gene calls are TRBV11-3 and TRBJ1-1, with D uncertain. The CDR3 DNA is TGTGCCAGCAGCAGTAACCCCGGGACTGAAGCTTTCTTT. This gives the protein CASSSNPGTEAFF.